These T cell receptor beta chains were read from a single sample in a study of multiple sclerosis patients with progressive multifocal leukoencephalopathy. Sequencing was performed with immunoSEQ multiplex PCR; in TCRdb, only in-frame clones are kept and a portion is missing. The sample holds about 25,000 clones, 91% seen once. Sequencing was performed on PBMCs, taken from a patient treated with natalizumab. These receptors originate from a man aged 30 to 39 with multiple sclerosis. Each CDR3 is given with its conserved first and last residue. D genes are given only for firm matches. Clone size is given for some rows only: seen once, a few or many times, or a class if the clone is expanded.

d_gene	abundance	v_gene	j_gene	len	CDR3nt	CDR3aa
TRBD2	few	TRBV5-6	TRBJ2-3	19	TGTGCCAGCAGCCTAGGACTAGGCGGGCCTATAGATTACACGGATACGCAGTATTTT	CASSLGLGGPIDYTDTQYF
TRBD2	.	TRBV15	TRBJ2-3	16	TGTGCCACCAGCAGAGATGGGCGGGGGAGCACAGATACGCAGTATTTT	CATSRDGRGSTDTQYF
TRBD1	.	TRBV7-9	TRBJ1-5	16	TGTGCCAGCAGCTTTGGAGGGACAGGAGGCAATCAGCCCCAGCATTTT	CASSFGGTGGNQPQHF
.	.	TRBV2	TRBJ2-3	13	TGTGCCGCGCAGGGTGTGGACACAGATACGCAGTATTTT	CAAQGVDTDTQYF
TRBD1	.	TRBV4-3	TRBJ1-2	18	TGCGCCAGCAGCCAAGTGAGGGTCAGGGGGCGCGGGATCTATGGCTACACCTTC	CASSQVRVRGRGIYGYTF
.	once	TRBV11-3	TRBJ2-3	16	TGTGCCAGCAGCTTAGGTGGCGGGATTAGCACAGATACGCAGTATTTT	CASSLGGGISTDTQYF
.	.	TRBV27	TRBJ2-1	13	TGTGCCAGCAAGACACTATGGGCCGATGAGCAGTTCTTC	CASKTLWADEQFF
TRBD2	.	TRBV7-2	TRBJ2-1	16	TGTGCCAGCAGCTCAGGGAGGGCGAGCTCCTACAATGAGCAGTTCTTC	CASSSGRASSYNEQFF
.	once	TRBV6-5	TRBJ2-7	13	TGTGCCAGCAGTGAAGACTCGACTCGGGAGCAGTACTTC	CASSEDSTREQYF
TRBD1	.	TRBV6-6	TRBJ1-2	14	TGTGCCAGCAGTTCCCCGGGACAGGTATTCGGCTACACCTTC	CASSSPGQVFGYTF
.	.	TRBV7-9	TRBJ2-3	10	TGTGCCAGCATGGTAGATACGCAGTATTTT	CASMVDTQYF
.	once	TRBV4-3	TRBJ2-1	15	TGCGCCAGCAGCCAAGATCTGGGCTCCTACAATGAGCAGTTCTTC	CASSQDLGSYNEQFF
.	.	TRBV2	TRBJ2-2	14	TGTGCCAGCAGGGAGTACACTAGTTCCGGGGAGCTGTTTTTT	CASREYTSSGELFF
TRBD1	.	TRBV18	TRBJ1-1	14	TGTGCCAGCTCACCGGACAGGGCGAACACTGAAGCTTTCTTT	CASSPDRANTEAFF
.	.	TRBV2	TRBJ1-5	16	TGTGCCAGCAGCCTACAGGGAGGGGTAGACAATCAGCCCCAGCATTTT	CASSLQGGVDNQPQHF
.	.	TRBV11-2	TRBJ2-2	16	TGTGCCAGCAGCTCATTCTCGGGACGGAACACCGGGGAGCTGTTTTTT	CASSSFSGRNTGELFF
.	.	TRBV9	TRBJ2-3	15	TGTGCCAGCAGCGTAGGCGGGACACCCACAGATACGCAGTATTTT	CASSVGGTPTDTQYF
TRBD2	.	TRBV7-8	TRBJ2-3	16	TGTGCCAGCAGCTTGGCCGTTAGCGGGATCCGAGATACGCAGTATTTT	CASSLAVSGIRDTQYF
.	.	TRBV6-5	TRBJ1-1	13	TGTGCCAGCAGTTGGACAGAGAACACTGAAGCTTTCTTT	CASSWTENTEAFF
TRBD1	.	TRBV7-2	TRBJ1-5	16	TGTGCCAGCAGCTTATTGGGACAGGGGGCTTTTCAGCCCCAGCATTTT	CASSLLGQGAFQPQHF
TRBD1	.	TRBV27	TRBJ1-2	13	TGTGCCAGCAGAAGACAGGGGTTCGATGGCTACACCTTC	CASRRQGFDGYTF
.	.	TRBV19	TRBJ2-1	13	TGTGCCAGTAGTATAGTCACTTACAATGAGCAGTTCTTC	CASSIVTYNEQFF
.	.	TRBV7-2	TRBJ2-7	13	TGTGCCAGCAGCTTAAAGAGAGACGGCGAGCAGTACTTC	CASSLKRDGEQYF
.	few	TRBV11-2	TRBJ2-1	15	TGTGCCAGCAGCTTAGACGGGGCCCCAGTCAATGAGCAGTTCTTC	CASSLDGAPVNEQFF
TRBD1	.	TRBV29-1	TRBJ1-2	13	TGCAGCGTTGAATCCGGGACAGGGGATGGCTACACCTTC	CSVESGTGDGYTF
TRBD2	.	TRBV7-2	TRBJ2-7	15	TGTGCCAGCAGCTTAGTACTAGCGGCCAGGAACGAGCAGTACTTC	CASSLVLAARNEQYF
.	.	TRBV12-5	TRBJ2-5	13	TGTGCTAGTGGAACGGGACATCAAGAGACCCAGTACTTC	CASGTGHQETQYF
.	once	TRBV6-1	TRBJ1-2	14	TGTGCCAGCAGTGCGTGGGGAAGTGGAAATGGCTACACCTTC	CASSAWGSGNGYTF
TRBD2	.	TRBV4-3	TRBJ2-1	19	TGCGCCAGCAGCCAAGACACCGGGACTAGCGGGGGCGTGGGGAATGAGCAGTTCTTC	CASSQDTGTSGGVGNEQFF
TRBD2	.	TRBV4-2	TRBJ2-3	17	TGTGCCAGCAGCCGCGGGGAGGGTAGCGGGAGGGGAGATACGCAGTATTTT	CASSRGEGSGRGDTQYF
TRBD1	.	TRBV7-6	TRBJ1-1	16	TGTGCCAGCAGCTTCCCGACAGGGGCGATGAACACTGAAGCTTTCTTT	CASSFPTGAMNTEAFF
.	.	TRBV9	TRBJ2-5	15	TGTGCCAGCAGCGTGGGGACGTTGGAAAGAGAGACCCAGTACTTC	CASSVGTLERETQYF
.	.	TRBV6-5	TRBJ1-2	16	TGTGCCAGCAGTTACTCCAGACAGGCTCCTACCTATGGCTACACCTTC	CASSYSRQAPTYGYTF
TRBD1	.	TRBV5-1	TRBJ2-1	14	TGCGCCAGCACCCCGGACAGGGGGCACAATGAGCAGTTCTTC	CASTPDRGHNEQFF
.	.	TRBV7-6	TRBJ1-2	15	TGTGCCAGCAGGGGAGCGGGGGATAGGGACTATGGCTACACCTTC	CASRGAGDRDYGYTF
.	.	TRBV11-3	TRBJ1-1	15	TGTGCCAGCAAAAAGTCCGCTGGGGGAAACACTGAAGCTTTCTTT	CASKKSAGGNTEAFF
.	.	TRBV5-1	TRBJ1-3	16	TGCGCCAGCAGCCGGTGGCTTCGGACGGATGGAAACACCATATATTTT	CASSRWLRTDGNTIYF
.	.	TRBV11-2	TRBJ2-2	16	TGTGCCAGCAGCTCTAGTGTCGGGCCTGGGACCGGGGAGCTGTTTTTT	CASSSSVGPGTGELFF
.	.	TRBV4-3	TRBJ2-2	17	TGCGCCAGCAGCCAAGATTATTGGGACACGAACACCGGGGAGCTGTTTTTT	CASSQDYWDTNTGELFF
.	.	TRBV6-5	TRBJ2-7	14	TGTGCCAGCAGTTACCCCCGGATCAAGTACGAGCAGTACTTC	CASSYPRIKYEQYF
.	once	TRBV7-9	TRBJ2-1	15	TGTGCCAGCAGCTACGGACGGGCTGGGACAAGAGAGCAGTTCTTC	CASSYGRAGTREQFF
TRBD2	once	TRBV18	TRBJ2-7	16	TGTGCCAGCTCACCAACGGGACTAGCGGGATCCCACGAGCAGTACTTC	CASSPTGLAGSHEQYF
TRBD2	.	TRBV7-9	TRBJ2-2	16	TGTGCCAGCAGCCGGACTAGCGGGAGGGTCACCGGGGAGCTGTTTTTT	CASSRTSGRVTGELFF
.	.	TRBV7-2	TRBJ2-5	14	TGTGCCAGCAGCACCCGGGACTACCAAGAGACCCAGTACTTC	CASSTRDYQETQYF
TRBD1	once	TRBV7-2	TRBJ1-2	14	TGTGCCAGCAGCTACGGACAGGGAAACTATGGCTACACCTTC	CASSYGQGNYGYTF
.	.	TRBV4-3	TRBJ2-1	13	TGCGCCAGCAGCCAAGTTGACCCCAAGGAGCAGTTCTTC	CASSQVDPKEQFF
TRBD1	.	TRBV6-5	TRBJ2-3	15	TGTGCCAGCAGGGCCGACAGGGGGAGAACAGATACGCAGTATTTT	CASRADRGRTDTQYF
TRBD1	.	TRBV19	TRBJ1-1	15	TGTGCCAGTAACCCAAGACAGGGGTTGAACACTGAAGCTTTCTTT	CASNPRQGLNTEAFF
.	.	TRBV6-1	TRBJ2-3	12	TGTGCCAGCAGTGAAGTTACGGACAAGCAGTATTTT	CASSEVTDKQYF
.	.	TRBV10-2	TRBJ1-2	13	TGCGCCAGCAGCTCGACAGAATTCTATGGCTACACCTTC	CASSSTEFYGYTF
.	.	TRBV6-5	TRBJ2-5	12	TGTGCCAGCAACGCGGCGGGAGAGACCCAGTACTTC	CASNAAGETQYF